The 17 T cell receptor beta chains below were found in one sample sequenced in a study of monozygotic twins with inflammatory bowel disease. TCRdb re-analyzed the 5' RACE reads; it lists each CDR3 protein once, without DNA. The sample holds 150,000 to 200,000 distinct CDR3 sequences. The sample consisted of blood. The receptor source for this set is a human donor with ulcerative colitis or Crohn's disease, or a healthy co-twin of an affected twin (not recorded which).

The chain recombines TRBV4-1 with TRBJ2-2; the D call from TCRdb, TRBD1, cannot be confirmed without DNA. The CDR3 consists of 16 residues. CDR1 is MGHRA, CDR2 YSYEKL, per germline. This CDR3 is CASSPSFGQRYGELFF.

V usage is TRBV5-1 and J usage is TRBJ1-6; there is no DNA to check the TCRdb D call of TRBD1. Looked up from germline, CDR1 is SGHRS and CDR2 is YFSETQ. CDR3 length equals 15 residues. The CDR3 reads CASSLGGIYNSPLHF.

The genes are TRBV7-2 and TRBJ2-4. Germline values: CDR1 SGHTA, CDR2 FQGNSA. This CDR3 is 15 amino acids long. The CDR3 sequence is CASSLARLAKNIQYF.

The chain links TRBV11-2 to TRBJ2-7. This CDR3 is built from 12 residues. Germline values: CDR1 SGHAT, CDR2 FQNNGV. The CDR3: CASSLRQYEQYF.

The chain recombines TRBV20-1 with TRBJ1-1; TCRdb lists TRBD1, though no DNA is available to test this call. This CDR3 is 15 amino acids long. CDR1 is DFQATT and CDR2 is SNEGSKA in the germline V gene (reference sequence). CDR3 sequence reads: CSARDGTRGYTEAFF.

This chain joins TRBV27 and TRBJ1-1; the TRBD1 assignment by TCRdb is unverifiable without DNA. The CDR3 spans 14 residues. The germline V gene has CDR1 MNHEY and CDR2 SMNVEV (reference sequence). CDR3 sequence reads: CATRQGRRDTEAFF.

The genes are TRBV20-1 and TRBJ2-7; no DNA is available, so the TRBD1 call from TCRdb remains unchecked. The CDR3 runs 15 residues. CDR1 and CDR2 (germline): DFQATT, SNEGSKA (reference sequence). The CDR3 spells CSASRILTGSDEQYF.

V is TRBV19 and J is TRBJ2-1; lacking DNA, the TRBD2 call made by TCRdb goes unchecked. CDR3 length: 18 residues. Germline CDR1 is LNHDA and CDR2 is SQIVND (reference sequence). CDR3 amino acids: CASSRGLAGGTSYNEQFF.

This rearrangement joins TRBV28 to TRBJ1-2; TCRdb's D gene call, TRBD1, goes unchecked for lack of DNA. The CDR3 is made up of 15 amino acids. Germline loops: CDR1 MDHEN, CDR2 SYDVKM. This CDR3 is CASSKPMGQGAGYTF.

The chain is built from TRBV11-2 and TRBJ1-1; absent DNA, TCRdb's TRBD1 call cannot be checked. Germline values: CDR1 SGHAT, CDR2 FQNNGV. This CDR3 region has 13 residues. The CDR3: CASRAGGNTEAFF.

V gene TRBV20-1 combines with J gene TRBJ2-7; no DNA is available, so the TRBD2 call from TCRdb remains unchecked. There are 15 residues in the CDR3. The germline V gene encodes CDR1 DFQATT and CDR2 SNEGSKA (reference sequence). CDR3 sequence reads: CSAPGLAGGLGEQYF.

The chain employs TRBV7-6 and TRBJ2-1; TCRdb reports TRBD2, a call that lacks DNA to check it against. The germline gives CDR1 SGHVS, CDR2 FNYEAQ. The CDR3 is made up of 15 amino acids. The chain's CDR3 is CASSSTSGRSNEQFF. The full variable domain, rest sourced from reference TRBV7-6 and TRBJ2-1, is GAGVSQSPRYKVTKRGQDVALRCDPISGHVSLYWYRQALGQGPEFLTYFNYEAQQDKSGLPNDRFSAERPEGSISTLTIQRTEQRDSAMYRCASSSTSGRSNEQFFGPGTRLTVL.

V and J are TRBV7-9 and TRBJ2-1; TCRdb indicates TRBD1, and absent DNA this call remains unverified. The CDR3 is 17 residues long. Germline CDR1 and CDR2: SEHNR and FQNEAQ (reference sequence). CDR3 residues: CASSLYTGKSSYNEQFF.

The CDR3 spells CASSEDPIAGGPHEQYF. The chain combines TRBV2 with TRBJ2-7; TCRdb's D call, TRBD2, is unchecked because there is no DNA. This CDR3 is built from 17 residues. CDR1 SNHLY and CDR2 FYNNEI come from the germline V gene.

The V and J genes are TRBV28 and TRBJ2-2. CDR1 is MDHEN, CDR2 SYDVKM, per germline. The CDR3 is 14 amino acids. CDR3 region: CASSLLSRPGELFF.

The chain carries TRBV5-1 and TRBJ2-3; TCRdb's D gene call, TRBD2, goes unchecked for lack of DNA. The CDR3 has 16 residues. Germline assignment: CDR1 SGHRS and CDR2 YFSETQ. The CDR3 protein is CASGTGLAGGTDTQYF.

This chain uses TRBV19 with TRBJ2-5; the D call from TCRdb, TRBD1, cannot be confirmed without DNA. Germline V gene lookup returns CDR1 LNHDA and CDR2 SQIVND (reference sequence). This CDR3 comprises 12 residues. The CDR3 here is CASNGAQETQYF.